These T cell receptor beta chains were read from a single sample in a study of T-cell memory formation after mild COVID-19. In TCRdb, the 5' RACE reads were re-called with MiXCR into one record per CDR3 protein. Of about 180,000 distinct CDR3 sequences listed, about a sixth are singletons. Sequencing was done on a sample of PBMCs or a T cell subset sorted from them (not recorded which). The receptors originated from an adult woman who had mild COVID-19 (a few samples of this study predate the infection). Cell type and time point are not known. Both conserved end residues are part of each CDR3. A D gene is named only where the DNA matches it firmly. The size field is filled for only some rows; it gives once, few, many or a size class.

CDR3aa: CASSQRPTNYGYTF
CDR3nt: TGTGCCAGCAGCCAGAGACCTACTAACTATGGCTACACCTTC
abundance: many
d_gene: .
j_gene: TRBJ1-2
v_gene: TRBV7-8

CDR3aa: CASRAGVNEQFF
CDR3nt: TGTGCCAGCAGGGCGGGAGTAAATGAGCAGTTCTTC
abundance: few
d_gene: TRBD2
j_gene: TRBJ2-1
v_gene: TRBV6-2/TRBV6-3

CDR3aa: CASSPGGGLYNEQFF
CDR3nt: TGTGCCAGCTCACCTGGCGGGGGGCTTTACAATGAGCAGTTCTTC
abundance: few
d_gene: TRBD2
j_gene: TRBJ2-1
v_gene: TRBV18

CDR3aa: CASSPLAGVLGGEQFF
CDR3nt: TGTGCCAGCAGCCCGTTAGCGGGGGTACTTGGTGGTGAGCAGTTCTTC
abundance: .
d_gene: TRBD2
j_gene: TRBJ2-1
v_gene: TRBV7-2

CDR3aa: CASSSDRGRTGELFF
CDR3nt: TGTGCCAGCAGTTCTGACAGGGGGAGGACCGGGGAGCTGTTTTTT
abundance: .
d_gene: TRBD1
j_gene: TRBJ2-2
v_gene: TRBV12-3/TRBV12-4

CDR3aa: CASSHRQGKSGELFF
CDR3nt: TGTGCCAGCAGCCACAGACAGGGTAAATCCGGGGAGCTGTTTTTT
abundance: .
d_gene: .
j_gene: TRBJ2-2
v_gene: TRBV21-1

CDR3aa: CASNERGATGELFF
CDR3nt: TGTGCCAGCAATGAGCGGGGGGCCACCGGGGAGCTGTTTTTT
abundance: .
d_gene: TRBD2
j_gene: TRBJ2-2
v_gene: TRBV25-1

CDR3aa: CASSVRTASSYNEQFF
CDR3nt: TGTGCCAGCAGTGTTAGGACAGCCTCCTCCTACAATGAGCAGTTCTTC
abundance: few
d_gene: .
j_gene: TRBJ2-1
v_gene: TRBV2

CDR3aa: CASSPRGATEAFF
CDR3nt: TGTGCCAGCTCACCCCGGGGGGCCACTGAAGCTTTCTTT
abundance: .
d_gene: .
j_gene: TRBJ1-1
v_gene: TRBV18

CDR3aa: CSARDGERRTDTQYF
CDR3nt: TGCAGTGCTAGAGATGGGGAGCGCCGCACAGATACGCAGTATTTT
abundance: few
d_gene: .
j_gene: TRBJ2-3
v_gene: TRBV20-1

CDR3aa: CASSLAPLTSLNTGELFF
CDR3nt: TGCGCCAGCAGCTTGGCCCCTCTGACTAGCCTGAACACCGGGGAGCTGTTTTTT
abundance: .
d_gene: TRBD2
j_gene: TRBJ2-2
v_gene: TRBV5-1

CDR3aa: CASRLDTNTEAFF
CDR3nt: TGCGCCAGCAGGTTGGACACGAACACTGAAGCTTTCTTT
abundance: .
d_gene: .
j_gene: TRBJ1-1
v_gene: TRBV5-1

CDR3aa: CASSLTQTSGGSTDTQYF
CDR3nt: TGTGCCAGCAGCTTAACCCAGACTAGCGGGGGTAGCACAGATACGCAGTATTTT
abundance: few
d_gene: TRBD2
j_gene: TRBJ2-3
v_gene: TRBV7-6

CDR3aa: CASSLTGLNYGYTF
CDR3nt: TGTGCCAGCAGCTTGACAGGGCTTAACTATGGCTACACCTTC
abundance: .
d_gene: TRBD1
j_gene: TRBJ1-2
v_gene: TRBV7-9

CDR3aa: CASSIDRFREQYF
CDR3nt: TGTGCCAGCAGCATCGACAGGTTTCGCGAGCAGTACTTC
abundance: few
d_gene: .
j_gene: TRBJ2-7
v_gene: TRBV12-3/TRBV12-4